This T cell receptor beta chain derives from a study of regulatory T cells in long-lasting Graves disease. Whole-study findings and limits: Favored gene segments in persistent disease were TRBV28, TRBJ1-2 and TRBJ2-5.

In regard to this clonotype: Its antigen is unknown.

Regarding time point: persistent/refractory GD, antithyroid drugs over 5 years with positive TRAb. With RNA extracted from PBMCs as input, the TCR library was made. The peripheral blood volume drawn was 8 to 9.5 milliliters, and it was collected into EDTA tubes. The authors built TCR beta libraries using iRepertoire HTBI primers and Arm-PCR of CDR3 regions. TCRdb processed the multiplex PCR reads anew with MiXCR; each CDR3 protein has one entry. This table holds hundreds of thousands of distinct CDR3 sequences, roughly 20% found once. The CDR3 contains 16 residues. From germline, CDR1 is LNHDA and CDR2 SQIVND (reference sequence). V lost 4 bases, J lost 2 bases, and 18 bases lay in between.

J is TRBJ2-7 and V is TRBV19; tentatively, D is TRBD1 (6 bases). The TCR was taken from a female donor with Graves disease. Sample: peripheral blood mononuclear cells (PBMCs), taken when the disease was refractory, from a patient treated with antithyroid drugs. For the CDR3, the DNA is TGTGCCAGTAGTACTTTGACAGGTCAAAAAGCCTACGAGCAGTACTTC. Translation gives CASSTLTGQKAYEQYF.